This T cell receptor (beta chain) was recovered during a study of T cell responses to AZD1222 COVID-19 vaccine. This table comes from immunoSEQ multiplex PCR, and its TCRdb copy is limited to in-frame clones, with some not included. The sample shows about 140,000 clones, roughly 90% of them seen only once. Per germline, CDR1 MGHRA and CDR2 YSYEKL. V dropped 4 bases and J dropped 7; count of bases not matched to a gene: 2. This CDR3 has 14 residues. This clone was seen once. Its antigen is as yet unknown. Study findings and constraints: The sample set comprised mostly white British donors with more females, and clonal diversity was possibly underestimated. The peak T cell response came first, and repertoires were sampled only after it.

This chain joins TRBV4-1 and TRBJ1-6; 9 positions match TRBD1. This receptor was obtained from an adult in good health. The sequences come from peripheral blood, collected on day 0 of AZD1222 vaccination. The CDR3 DNA follows: TGCGCCAGCAGCCGAGGGACAGGGAATTCACCCCTCCACTTT. Translating gives CASSRGTGNSPLHF.